A selection of T cell receptor beta chains follows, all from one sample in a study of vaccination and CD4 T cells after COVID-19. Their specific antigens are unknown. TCRdb re-called the PCR reads with MiXCR, one entry per CDR3 protein. The table records about 29,000 distinct CDR3 sequences, less than 80% of them present only once. Here the sequenced sample was CD4+ T cells from blood, cultured in vitro, taken after SARS-CoV-2 vaccination. The origin of the receptors is a human donor who received a COVID-19 vaccine. CDR3s include the opening cysteine and the closing phenylalanine or tryptophan. A D gene is named only where the DNA matches it firmly. The size of a clone is reported for some rows only, either as once, few or many, or as a class for expanded clones.

CDR3 length: 13
J gene: TRBJ1-1
V gene: TRBV6-1
D gene: .
clone size: few
CDR3 DNA: TGTGCCAGCCTTGGCAGGGCGTACACTGAAGCTTTCTTT
CDR3 protein: CASLGRAYTEAFF

CDR3 length: 14
J gene: TRBJ2-3
V gene: TRBV5-1
D gene: .
clone size: .
CDR3 DNA: TGCGCCAGCAGCTGGTGGGACAGCACAGATACGCAGTATTTT
CDR3 protein: CASSWWDSTDTQYF

CDR3 length: 15
J gene: TRBJ1-5
V gene: TRBV7-9
D gene: TRBD1
clone size: few
CDR3 DNA: TGTGCCAGCAGCTCCTCCGGGACAGGGATTCAGCCCCAGCATTTT
CDR3 protein: CASSSSGTGIQPQHF

CDR3 length: 14
J gene: TRBJ2-3
V gene: TRBV5-1
D gene: .
clone size: .
CDR3 DNA: TGCGCCAGCAGCTTGGCACAGGCCACAGATACGCAGTATTTT
CDR3 protein: CASSLAQATDTQYF

CDR3 length: 16
J gene: TRBJ1-2
V gene: TRBV7-2
D gene: TRBD1
clone size: few
CDR3 DNA: TGTGCCAGCAGCCCCCCGTTCAGGGGGCGGAACTATGGCTACACCTTC
CDR3 protein: CASSPPFRGRNYGYTF

CDR3 length: 13
J gene: TRBJ1-5
V gene: TRBV7-2
D gene: .
clone size: .
CDR3 DNA: TGTGCCAGCAGCTTAGCGATGGATCAGCCCCAGCATTTT
CDR3 protein: CASSLAMDQPQHF

CDR3 length: 15
J gene: TRBJ2-3
V gene: TRBV20-1
D gene: TRBD1
clone size: .
CDR3 DNA: TGCAGTGCTGGACCGGGACAGGGGTTCCCAGATACGCAGTATTTT
CDR3 protein: CSAGPGQGFPDTQYF

CDR3 length: 14
J gene: TRBJ2-1
V gene: TRBV24-1
D gene: TRBD2
clone size: .
CDR3 DNA: TGTGCCACCAGTCAAGCGGGGGGAAACAATGAGCAGTTCTTC
CDR3 protein: CATSQAGGNNEQFF

CDR3 length: 14
J gene: TRBJ2-3
V gene: TRBV5-4
D gene: .
clone size: .
CDR3 DNA: TGTGCCAGCAGCATCGGCCCCAGGGCCGATACGCAGTATTTT
CDR3 protein: CASSIGPRADTQYF

CDR3 length: 15
J gene: TRBJ1-6
V gene: TRBV2
D gene: .
clone size: .
CDR3 DNA: TGTGCCAGCAGTGTTCGACCGGGGAGCGGCTCACCCCTCCACTTT
CDR3 protein: CASSVRPGSGSPLHF

CDR3 length: 11
J gene: TRBJ1-3
V gene: TRBV20-1
D gene: .
clone size: .
CDR3 DNA: TGCAGTGGACACTCCGGAAACACCATATATTTT
CDR3 protein: CSGHSGNTIYF

CDR3 length: 14
J gene: TRBJ1-5
V gene: TRBV24-1
D gene: TRBD1
clone size: .
CDR3 DNA: TGTGCCACCAGTACAAGACAGGGAGGCCAGCCCCAGCATTTT
CDR3 protein: CATSTRQGGQPQHF

CDR3 length: 15
J gene: TRBJ2-5
V gene: TRBV6-1
D gene: .
clone size: .
CDR3 DNA: TGTGCCAGCACCCTAGGGGGGACGGGCCAAGAGACCCAGTACTTC
CDR3 protein: CASTLGGTGQETQYF

CDR3 length: 13
J gene: TRBJ1-2
V gene: TRBV2
D gene: .
clone size: .
CDR3 DNA: TGTGCCACCAATTCCCCCCGGCGGGATGGCTACACCTTC
CDR3 protein: CATNSPRRDGYTF

CDR3 length: 16
J gene: TRBJ1-6
V gene: TRBV6-1
D gene: .
clone size: few
CDR3 DNA: TGTGCCAGCAGGTCGGCAGGGGCCTCCTATAATTCACCCCTCCACTTT
CDR3 protein: CASRSAGASYNSPLHF

CDR3 length: 16
J gene: TRBJ2-3
V gene: TRBV27
D gene: TRBD1
clone size: .
CDR3 DNA: TGTGCCAGCACCCGTCGTCCAGGGGGTAGTCCAGATACGCAGTATTTT
CDR3 protein: CASTRRPGGSPDTQYF

CDR3 length: 15
J gene: TRBJ2-7
V gene: TRBV18
D gene: .
clone size: .
CDR3 DNA: TGTGCCAGCTCACCGCCCGAGAGGCCTCAATACGAGCAGTACTTC
CDR3 protein: CASSPPERPQYEQYF

CDR3 length: 15
J gene: TRBJ1-4
V gene: TRBV20-1
D gene: .
clone size: .
CDR3 DNA: TGCAGTGCTAGAGACCCGGGGATGGCTAATGAAAAACTGTTTTTT
CDR3 protein: CSARDPGMANEKLFF

CDR3 length: 15
J gene: TRBJ1-6
V gene: TRBV5-6
D gene: .
clone size: .
CDR3 DNA: TGTGCCAGCAGCTTGTTAGGTTCCTTGACTTCACCCCTCCACTTT
CDR3 protein: CASSLLGSLTSPLHF

CDR3 length: 19
J gene: TRBJ2-5
V gene: TRBV20-1
D gene: TRBD2
clone size: .
CDR3 DNA: TGCAGTGCTAGTGCGCTAGCGGGGGTAATTGGGCAGTATCAAGAGACCCAGTACTTC
CDR3 protein: CSASALAGVIGQYQETQYF

CDR3 length: 14
J gene: TRBJ1-2
V gene: TRBV19
D gene: TRBD1
clone size: few
CDR3 DNA: TGTGCCAGTAGTACAGGTGACAGGGGCTATGGCTACACCTTC
CDR3 protein: CASSTGDRGYGYTF

CDR3 length: 11
J gene: TRBJ1-5
V gene: TRBV10-3
D gene: .
clone size: .
CDR3 DNA: TGTGCCAGCAGCCTCGATCAGCCCCAGCATTTT
CDR3 protein: CASSLDQPQHF

CDR3 length: 15
J gene: TRBJ2-7
V gene: TRBV6-1
D gene: .
clone size: .
CDR3 DNA: TGTGCCAGCAGTGTAGATTCCGGGACACTTTACGAGCAGTACTTC
CDR3 protein: CASSVDSGTLYEQYF

CDR3 length: 22
J gene: TRBJ2-7
V gene: TRBV23-1
D gene: TRBD1
clone size: .
CDR3 DNA: TGCGCCAGCATTCACAGCACCCCTCTCCGGGACAGGGGGCAAGTGATGACCTACGAGCAGTACTTC
CDR3 protein: CASIHSTPLRDRGQVMTYEQYF

CDR3 length: 13
J gene: TRBJ1-2
V gene: TRBV20-1
D gene: TRBD1
clone size: .
CDR3 DNA: TGCAGTGCTAGGCGACAGGGGGCTGATGGCTACACCTTC
CDR3 protein: CSARRQGADGYTF

CDR3 length: 14
J gene: TRBJ1-6
V gene: TRBV2
D gene: .
clone size: few
CDR3 DNA: TGTGCCAGCAGTTATGACAGCAAAAATTCACCCCTCCACTTT
CDR3 protein: CASSYDSKNSPLHF

CDR3 length: 15
J gene: TRBJ1-5
V gene: TRBV19
D gene: .
clone size: .
CDR3 DNA: TGTGCCAGTACCAAGGGGGGGGCAGGAGGCCAGCCCCAGCATTTT
CDR3 protein: CASTKGGAGGQPQHF

CDR3 length: 14
J gene: TRBJ2-2
V gene: TRBV10-3
D gene: TRBD2
clone size: medium-sized
CDR3 DNA: TGTGCCATCAGTGTTGGCGGGGGCACCGGGGAGCTGTTTTTT
CDR3 protein: CAISVGGGTGELFF

CDR3 length: 15
J gene: TRBJ2-2
V gene: TRBV4-1
D gene: .
clone size: .
CDR3 DNA: TGCGCCAGCAGCCAAGCTCAAAGGACGGCCGGGGAGCTGTTTTTT
CDR3 protein: CASSQAQRTAGELFF

CDR3 length: 16
J gene: TRBJ2-3
V gene: TRBV19
D gene: TRBD2
clone size: few
CDR3 DNA: TGTGCCAGTAGTATATGGCTAGCGGGGGGTACAGATACGCAGTATTTT
CDR3 protein: CASSIWLAGGTDTQYF

CDR3 length: 10
J gene: TRBJ1-2
V gene: TRBV18
D gene: .
clone size: .
CDR3 DNA: TGTGCCAGCTCCGGGTATGGCTACACCTTC
CDR3 protein: CASSGYGYTF

CDR3 length: 14
J gene: TRBJ1-1
V gene: TRBV9
D gene: TRBD1
clone size: .
CDR3 DNA: TGTGCCAGCAGCGTGGGACAGGGGAACACTGAAGCTTTCTTT
CDR3 protein: CASSVGQGNTEAFF

CDR3 length: 14
J gene: TRBJ1-5
V gene: TRBV4-2
D gene: .
clone size: .
CDR3 DNA: TGTGCCAGCAGCCAAGCGATAAGCAATCAGCCCCAGCATTTT
CDR3 protein: CASSQAISNQPQHF

CDR3 length: 14
J gene: TRBJ2-3
V gene: TRBV5-4
D gene: .
clone size: .
CDR3 DNA: TGTGCCAGCAGCTTTGAGAGTTCCACAGATACGCAGTATTTT
CDR3 protein: CASSFESSTDTQYF

CDR3 length: 15
J gene: TRBJ1-1
V gene: TRBV12-3/TRBV12-4
D gene: TRBD1
clone size: .
CDR3 DNA: TGTGCCAGCAGTTTTGGAGGGACAGCGAACACTGAAGCTTTCTTT
CDR3 protein: CASSFGGTANTEAFF

CDR3 length: 16
J gene: TRBJ2-5
V gene: TRBV5-1
D gene: .
clone size: .
CDR3 DNA: TGCGCCAGCACTTCAGCTGGGACCGGAGGTGGAGAGACCCAGTACTTC
CDR3 protein: CASTSAGTGGGETQYF

CDR3 length: 14
J gene: TRBJ1-2
V gene: TRBV10-2
D gene: .
clone size: .
CDR3 DNA: TGCGCCAGCAGGGCCGGGACCGAGAACTATGGCTACACCTTC
CDR3 protein: CASRAGTENYGYTF